This T cell receptor (beta chain) was profiled in a study of blood T cell repertoires in COVID-19. At the level of the study: COVID-19 samples collected from the United States, Italy and Spain covered acute and convalescent phases.

Per the original data handling: The assay estimated nucleated cells by amplifying reference gene primers. TCRdb keeps only in-frame clones here, not all; method: immunoSEQ multiplex PCR. That table furnishes V, J and clone size, whereas the DNA furnished D and trimming. The sample lists about 140,000 clones; approximately 80% were seen once. V dropped 0 bases and J dropped 4 bases, with 10 bases sitting between them. The CDR3 has 15 amino acids. In germline, CDR1 is SGDLS, CDR2 YYNGEE. The gene calls are TRBV9 and TRBJ1-4; no clear D gene. Material for sequencing was peripheral blood. The TCR was taken from a human donor in a cohort sampled during active COVID-19. CDR3 in DNA: TGTGCCAGCAGCGTAGATCTGGGCCTTAATGAAAAACTGTTTTTT. Amino acids: CASSVDLGLNEKLFF.